The 26 T cell receptor beta chains listed next were all sequenced from one sample in a study of T cells in localized non-small cell lung cancer. Assay used: immunoSEQ multiplex PCR; TCRdb lists only in-frame clones, some missing. The sample has more than 15,000 clones, around 84% seen once. The source material was peripheral blood, sampled before any cancer treatment. The receptors derive from a male donor at least 60 years old with stage I lung adenocarcinoma.

The chain couples TRBV4-3 to TRBJ2-2; D is unresolved. V was trimmed by 4 bases and J by 6 bases, leaving 12 bases between them. CDR3 size: 14 residues. Germline V gene data show CDR1 as LGHNA and CDR2 as YSLEER. The CDR3 region is CASSPFRWAGELFF. CDR3 nucleotides: TGCGCCAGCAGCCCCTTCAGATGGGCCGGGGAGCTGTTTTTT.

This rearrangement joins TRBV4-3 to TRBJ1-6; the D gene is possibly TRBD1 (6 bases). The CDR3 is made up of 16 amino acids. The ends were cut back, 3 bases at V and 7 bases at J, with 16 bases in the middle. Germline loops: CDR1 LGHNA, CDR2 YSLEER. The chain's CDR3 is CASSQQVGTRNSPLHF. The CDR3 nucleotides read TGCGCCAGCAGCCAGCAAGTGGGGACAAGGAATTCACCCCTCCACTTT.

The chain joins TRBV7-6 to TRBJ2-2, with D possibly called TRBD1 or TRBD2 (5 bases each). CDR1 and CDR2 from the germline V gene are SGHVS and FNYEAQ. V shed 2 bases and J shed 4 bases, with 8 bases lying between them. The CDR3 loop spans 14 amino acids. CDR3: CASSLMGVTGELFF. The CDR3 nucleotides read TGTGCCAGCAGCTTAATGGGGGTCACCGGGGAGCTGTTTTTT.

The V call is TRBV7-4, the J call TRBJ2-1, with a possible D match to TRBD1 (5 bases). This CDR3 spans 17 amino acids. The V gene lost 4 bases and the J gene lost 3 bases, with 19 bases spanning the gap. Germline assignment: CDR1 SGHVT and CDR2 SQSDAQ. The CDR3 region has the DNA TGTGCCAGCAGCTCCTTATTCCAGGGCCCCTACTACAATGAGCAGTTCTTC. Protein product: CASSSLFQGPYYNEQFF.

The rearrangement uses TRBV6-5 and TRBJ2-7, with D tentatively TRBD1 (6 bases). Germline V gene lookup returns CDR1 MNHEY and CDR2 SVGAGI. The CDR3 consists of 15 residues. V shed 6 bases and J shed 4 bases, with 19 bases lying between them. CDR3 nucleotides: TGTGCCAGCAGCCTTGAAAGGGGGAGAGGTTACGAGCAGTACTTC. This gives the protein CASSLERGRGYEQYF.

The J gene is TRBJ1-1, the V gene TRBV27; D ambiguous. This CDR3 has 14 amino acids. Looked up from germline, CDR1 is MNHEY and CDR2 is SMNVEV (reference sequence). V lost 6 bases to trimming and J lost 4 bases, with 15 bases between them. Here the CDR3 DNA reads TGTGCCAGCAGGTTGACAATGGGTCCCACTGAAGCTTTCTTT. Translating it yields CASRLTMGPTEAFF.

In this sample, this clone turned up once. This chain connects TRBV6-5 to TRBJ1-1, with a weak D call TRBD1 (5 bases). V lost 2 bases and J lost 3, with 13 bases in between. The CDR3 sequence is 15 residues long. Germline V gene lookup returns CDR1 MNHEY and CDR2 SVGAGI. The chain's CDR3 is CASSYGGIGDTEAFF. CDR3 DNA: TGTGCCAGCAGTTACGGAGGAATAGGGGACACTGAAGCTTTCTTT.

This clone was detected only once. The V gene is TRBV6-5, the J gene TRBJ1-6; D is possibly TRBD1 (5 bases). The CDR3 has 14 residues. Germline V gene lookup returns CDR1 MNHEY and CDR2 SVGAGI. V was pared by 6 bases and J by 9 bases, with 15 bases between. This CDR3 reads CASRYGTGLSPLHF. Here the CDR3 DNA reads TGTGCCAGCAGGTACGGGACGGGACTTTCACCCCTCCACTTT.

This rearrangement joins TRBV2 to TRBJ2-2, with TRBD1 matching over 8 bases. The CDR3 is made up of 16 amino acids. V lost 6 bases and J lost 5; bases outside the gene matches: 11. CDR1 and CDR2 (germline): SNHLY, FYNNEI. The CDR3 loop reads CASSVQGVAGTGELFF. In DNA, the CDR3 is TGTGCCAGCAGCGTACAGGGGGTAGCAGGGACCGGGGAGCTGTTTTTT.

This chain joins TRBV6-6 and TRBJ1-3, with unresolved D. Germline CDR1 and CDR2: MNHNY and SVGAGI (reference sequence). Trimming shortened V by 7 bases and J by 9 bases, and 13 bases separated the two germline ends. This CDR3 contains 12 residues. The CDR3 nucleotides read TGTGCCAGCAAAAATAGCGGCTTCACCATATATTTT. This encodes CASKNSGFTIYF.

The gene calls are TRBV2 and TRBJ1-6; 8 bases map to TRBD1. This CDR3 region has 13 residues. CDR1 is SNHLY and CDR2 is FYNNEI in the germline V gene. The V gene end was trimmed by 7 bases and the J gene end by 10 bases; junction bases not matched to a gene: 6. CDR3 DNA: TGTGCCAGCACGGCAGGGGGCGACTCACCCCTCCACTTT. The encoded protein is CASTAGGDSPLHF. The variable domain in full, completed from reference TRBV2 and TRBJ1-6, reads EPEVTQTPSHQVTQMGQEVILRCVPISNHLYFYWYRQILGQKVEFLVSFYNNEISEKSEIFDDQFSVERPDGSNFTLKIRSTKLEDSAMYFCASTAGGDSPLHFGNGTRLTVT.

The V and J genes are TRBV7-9 and TRBJ1-1; D gene ambiguous. Germline V lookup: CDR1 SEHNR, CDR2 FQNEAQ (reference sequence). The CDR3 is made up of 14 amino acids. Trimming shortened V by 5 bases and J by 5 bases, and 15 bases separated the two germline ends. The CDR3: CASSQHLPGTEAFF. CDR3 coding DNA: TGTGCCAGCAGCCAACATCTTCCGGGGACTGAAGCTTTCTTT.

Concerning this clone itself: Other DNA sequences within the sample encode an identical CDR3. This sequence joins TRBV10-3 and TRBJ1-4; D might be TRBD1 (5 bases). The V gene's germline CDR1 is ENHRY and CDR2 SYGVKD. This CDR3 contains 15 residues. Trimming pared 4 bases from V and 3 bases from J, leaving 12 bases between. The DNA of the CDR3 is TGTGCCATCAGTGCCGCAGGGCCGCCTAATGAAAAACTGTTTTTT. Translating gives CAISAAGPPNEKLFF.

The chain joins TRBV7-2 to TRBJ2-7; tentative D call: TRBD2 (7 bases). V gave up 8 bases and J gave up 1 base, with 15 bases separating them. Germline V gene sequence: CDR1 SGHTA, CDR2 FQGNSA. CDR3 length equals 14 residues. The CDR3 DNA follows: TGTGCCAGCTTAGGGGGGGACGGGTCCTACGAGCAGTACTTC. It is translated as CASLGGDGSYEQYF.

This clone has just one count. The chain links TRBV28 to TRBJ2-2; TRBD2 aligns across 7 bases. The CDR3 covers 15 residues. Germline V gene data show CDR1 as MDHEN and CDR2 as SYDVKM. The V gene end was trimmed by 10 bases and the J gene end by 5 bases; junction bases not matched to a gene: 13. The CDR3 region is CATEKGGAGTGELFF. The DNA of the CDR3 is TGTGCCACCGAAAAGGGAGGGGCAGGGACCGGGGAGCTGTTTTTT.

The gene calls are TRBV6-5 and TRBJ2-7; TRBD1 might be the D (5 bases). The CDR3 extends over 15 amino acids. V lost 6 bases and J 0 bases, leaving 15 bases between the germline ends. The germline CDR1 and CDR2 sequences are MNHEY and SVGAGI. The CDR3 bases are TGTGCCAGCAGACTTGGTGGGGCCTCCTCCTACGAGCAGTACTTC. As protein: CASRLGGASSYEQYF.

The V and J genes are TRBV19 and TRBJ2-5; unclear D gene. The V end was cut by 4 bases, the J end by 2 bases, with 8 bases between. The CDR3 contains 13 residues. Germline CDR1 and CDR2: LNHDA and SQIVND (reference sequence). CDR3 bases: TGTGCCAGTAGTAGGGGAACTCAAGAGACCCAGTACTTC. Translating it yields CASSRGTQETQYF.

This clone appeared once. The chain has TRBV2 and TRBJ1-1; D ambiguous. The CDR3 is made up of 11 amino acids. V gave up 1 base and J gave up 7 bases, with 4 bases separating them. The germline gives CDR1 SNHLY, CDR2 FYNNEI. The CDR3 nucleotides are TGTGCCAGCAGTGAAGGAATTGAAGCTTTCTTT. It translates to CASSEGIEAFF.

The chain uses TRBV11-2 and TRBJ2-3; TRBD1 aligns across 8 bases. Germline V lookup: CDR1 SGHAT, CDR2 FQNNGV. V dropped 1 base and J dropped 2; count of bases not matched to a gene: 2. CDR3 length: 15 amino acids. CDR3 bases: TGTGCCAGCAGCTTAGGGACAGGGCACACAGATACGCAGTATTTT. It encodes CASSLGTGHTDTQYF.

This chain links TRBV4-3 with TRBJ1-1, with no clear D. Germline V gene sequence: CDR1 LGHNA, CDR2 YSLEER. V shed 1 base and J shed 6 bases, with 9 bases lying between them. CDR3 length: 13 residues. CDR3: CASSQVESAEAFF. The DNA of the CDR3 is TGCGCCAGCAGCCAAGTAGAGTCGGCTGAAGCTTTCTTT.

About this clone: Distinct nucleotide sequences in the sample also encode this CDR3. The rearrangement uses TRBV30 and TRBJ2-7; 8 bases fit TRBD2. CDR1 is GTSNPN, CDR2 SVGIG, per germline (reference sequence). J was trimmed by 1 base and V by 5 bases; bases with no gene match: 19. The CDR3 loop spans 18 amino acids. The CDR3 region has the DNA TGTGCCTGGGGCCCCGGGGCTAGCGGGCCCGGGGGGTCCTACGAGCAGTACTTC. Its translation: CAWGPGASGPGGSYEQYF.

The chain uses TRBV5-1 and TRBJ1-3; a weak D match, TRBD1 (6 bases). CDR3 size: 16 residues. The V end was cut by 0 bases, the J end by 0 bases, with 10 bases between. CDR1 is SGHRS, CDR2 YFSETQ, per germline. The CDR3 loop reads CASSLDGQSSGNTIYF. As DNA, the CDR3 is TGCGCCAGCAGCTTGGATGGACAGAGCTCTGGAAACACCATATATTTT.

The V call is TRBV11-3, the J call TRBJ2-1; D is possibly TRBD1 or TRBD2 (5 bases each). This CDR3 contains 15 residues. CDR1 and CDR2 (germline): SGHNT, YENEEA. The V end lost 7 bases, the J end lost 2 bases, and 15 bases lay between the germline ends. CDR3 sequence: CASTPGTVPYNEQFF. CDR3 coding DNA: TGTGCCAGCACCCCTGGGACGGTGCCCTACAATGAGCAGTTCTTC.

V and J are TRBV19 and TRBJ1-1; weak D call: TRBD1 (5 bases). Germline V gene lookup returns CDR1 LNHDA and CDR2 SQIVND (reference sequence). The germline V and J ends were trimmed by 5 bases and 0 bases, with 16 bases remaining between them. The CDR3 is 16 amino acids. CDR3 protein: CASSRTREGMNTEAFF. DNA for the CDR3: TGTGCCAGTAGTCGGACACGGGAGGGAATGAACACTGAAGCTTTCTTT.

The V and J genes are TRBV7-6 and TRBJ2-1, with D perhaps given as TRBD1 or TRBD2 (5 bases each). The CDR3 has 16 amino acids. V was shortened by 0 bases and J by 5 bases, with 14 bases between the two germline ends. Germline V gives CDR1 SGHVS, CDR2 FNYEAQ. CDR3 in amino acids: CASSLAAGTGNNEQFF. The CDR3, as DNA: TGTGCCAGCAGCTTAGCGGCCGGGACGGGTAACAATGAGCAGTTCTTC.

The gene calls are TRBV6-5 and TRBJ1-1; D may be TRBD1 (5 bases). Between the trimmed V and J ends, which lost 5 bases and 1 base, there was a span of 8 bases. The CDR3 totals 13 residues. CDR1 MNHEY and CDR2 SVGAGI come from the germline V gene. The CDR3 sequence is CASSPGWNTEAFF. As DNA, the CDR3 is TGTGCCAGCAGTCCAGGGTGGAACACTGAAGCTTTCTTT.